Described below is a single T cell receptor beta chain sequence and its context. Its cognate antigen has yet to be identified. No base-level quality is on record; no much larger clone is a single base apart. The library was built by means of the immunoSEQ multiplex PCR assay. TCRdb's version of the immuneACCESS table is confined to in-frame rearrangements and falls short of the full clone set. An unresolved V gene accounts for under half of the shortfall where checked; the remainder is of unknown origin. The sample records 100,000 or so clones, around 89% of which are singletons. About 7.8% of the sample is in the top ten clones. This sample is part of a study of control samples from healthy donors and cancer patients (TCRdb year 2020). CDR1 is given as MDHEN and CDR2 as SYDVKM, both from the germline V gene. From the cysteine through the phenylalanine, the CDR3 covers 16 amino acids. CDR3 DNA only is kept here, 48 bases in frame from base 1. The germline ends are 19 bases apart after V is trimmed by 5 bases and J by 2 bases.

Here the chain combines TRBV28 and TRBJ2-7; the D region possibly corresponds to TRBD2 (5 bases align). Material for sequencing was blood. The clonotype was recovered from a man aged 30 to 39 in good health. This receptor has the CDR3 CASSLPRAGPPYEQYF. Here is the DNA: TGTGCCAGCAGTCTCCCCCGGGCGGGCCCCCCCTACGAGCAGTACTTC.